Below, one T cell receptor (beta chain) is given with its context. This clonotype was seen repeatedly, ten times or more. It lacks a known antigen. No qualities accompany the bases; no much larger clone lies one base away. This sample is drawn from a study of blood T cells in healthy people across ages (dated by TCRdb to the mid-2010s). Notes on the research overall: In model experiments, template switching captured about one uniquely barcoded TCR beta cDNA molecule for every two T cells. Using deep sequencing normalized with unique cDNA molecular identifiers, the study measured how TCR beta repertoire diversity changes with age. The donors were divided into four age groups: young (average approximately 17 years), middle-aged (about 39), aged (approximately 59) and long-lived (roughly 82). Donors of different ages were randomly distributed across sequencing lanes to avoid experimental bias. Two additional independent replicas of 1 million unique cDNA reads from the same blood draw were analyzed for two donors (one aged 18 to 30 and one aged 80 or older).

What the authors observed across the whole study: Estimates of total diversity based on one million sequenced T cells were regarded as lower bounds and as underestimates. Conclusive comparison of naive and antigen-experienced compartments was prevented by the profiling of bulk unsorted PBMCs. As age increased, observed TCR beta diversity per million T cells dropped in a roughly linear way, and a significant reduction was already evident by age 40. Compared with the aged group, more naive CD4+ T cells, fewer expanded clones and increased TCR diversity were shown by the long-lived group, suggesting age selection. Because donor CMV infection status was unknown, age-related changes in expanded clonotypes were potentially confounded. The percentage of naive T cells measured by flow cytometry correlated strongly with observed TCR beta diversity.

The library came from 5' RACE. Sequencer: Illumina HiSeq 2500. A second PCR of roughly 7 to 11 cycles was performed with a sample-barcoded 5' primer and a J-beta primer mix. A template-switch 5' adaptor carrying 12 random nucleotides introduced a unique molecular identifier onto each TCR beta cDNA molecule. At least 3 million CDR3-containing paired-end reads were obtained from each sample. First-strand cDNA synthesis was performed from all RNA using the Mint cDNA synthesis kit, with priming by a TRBC-specific oligonucleotide. All cDNA was treated with uracil-DNA glycosylase and then went through a first 18-cycle PCR with the universal primers M1SS and BC2_uni_R. From the authors' description of their analysis: Normalization of each sample was performed by random selection of 1 million high-quality reads, each carrying a distinct molecular identifier. Reads with shared molecular identifiers were discarded instead of being binned into consensus sequences. MiTCR, run with a Q25 quality threshold and the strictest error-elimination algorithm, handled CDR3 identification, clonotype clustering and error correction. Lower-bound total TCR beta diversity was estimated with a nonparametric unseen species model using Euler transformation. TCRdb trimmed public reads at Q25 via fastp, called clones via MiXCR and kept in-frame beta chains. Entries are consolidated by CDR3 protein sequence, retaining the most common genes and DNA. Clone size and V and J calls follow TCRdb, not the original study. This sample gives over 1.5 million distinct CDR3 sequences in total; approximately 50% of them show up just once. Clones ranked in the top ten supply more than 2% of the sample.

Donors were roughly 40 systemically healthy Caucasian individuals from Russia aged roughly 6 to 90 years. Each donor gave 8 to 10 milliliters of peripheral blood, collected into EDTA-treated Vacutainer tubes. Ficoll-Paque density-gradient centrifugation was used to isolate PBMCs, with at least 6.5 million obtained per sample. Total RNA was extracted from PBMCs with Trizol reagent, with at least 6 micrograms obtained per sample. The percentages of naive CD45RAhigh/CD27high T cells were determined by flow cytometry on a PBMC aliquot from every donor. Sequences were obtained from blood. This clonotype originated in a woman in her thirties or forties in good health.

CDR3 region: CASSLGHGYSGDTQYF. Here is the DNA: TGTGCCAGCAGCTTAGGTCACGGGTACTCGGGGGATACGCAGTATTTT. This receptor chain uses TRBV7-2 and TRBJ2-3; a tentative D call is TRBD2 (5 bases match). There are 16 amino acids in the CDR3, from cysteine to phenylalanine inclusive. This entry keeps only the CDR3 DNA: 48 bases, framed from base 1. V is cut by 1 base and J by 6 bases, and the space between the germline ends is 17 bases. The CDR1 and CDR2 encoded by the germline V gene are SGHTA and FQGNSA.